These 30 T cell receptor beta chains originate from one sample sequenced in a study of T cells after yellow fever vaccination. TCRdb re-called the 5' RACE reads through MiXCR, storing one row per CDR3 protein. The data show some 390,000 distinct CDR3 sequences, with 6.2% seen just once and 15% held by the top ten. Source: PBMCs, taken 5 days after the yellow fever booster vaccination. These receptor sequences come from a man in his thirties or forties who received the YFV17D yellow fever vaccine.

This clonotype appeared many times. The chain is built from TRBV5-5 and TRBJ2-7; D is unresolved. In germline, CDR1 is SGHKS, CDR2 YYEKEE (reference sequence). The CDR3 has 12 amino acids. Trimming pared 4 bases from V and 7 bases from J, leaving 12 bases between. This chain's CDR3 is CASSLVVEEQYF. The CDR3 DNA reads as TGTGCCAGCAGCCTGGTCGTTGAGGAGCAGTACTTC.

The chain uses TRBV12-3 or TRBV12-4 and TRBJ2-3; D is unresolved. The CDR3 extends over 14 amino acids. Trimming removed 5 bases at V and 2 bases at J, with 11 bases between. The CDR3 reads CASSQPAITDTQYF. The CDR3 DNA follows: TGTGCCAGCAGTCAACCGGCAATCACAGATACGCAGTATTTT.

This chain links TRBV7-2 with TRBJ2-3; TRBD2 might be the D (7 bases). Trimming left V 0 bases short and J 2 bases short, with 12 bases between. Germline V CDR1 and CDR2: SGHTA, FQGNSA. This CDR3 has 16 amino acids. The CDR3 bases are TGTGCCAGCAGCTTAGCAGGGGGAGGGACCACAGATACGCAGTATTTT. Amino acid sequence: CASSLAGGGTTDTQYF.

This clonotype occurred a few times. V and J are TRBV5-4 and TRBJ2-2; D perhaps matches TRBD2 (5 bases). This CDR3 region has 16 residues. Trimming removed 3 bases from V and 4 bases from J, with 16 bases in between. Germline-derived CDR1 and CDR2 are SGHNT and YYREEE (reference sequence). CDR3 amino acids: CASSSAERAVTGELFF. The CDR3 nucleotides read TGTGCCAGCAGCTCCGCGGAGAGGGCTGTCACCGGGGAGCTGTTTTTT.

This clonotype was observed a few times. This chain connects TRBV5-5 to TRBJ2-2; 7 positions agree with TRBD1. From germline, CDR1 is SGHKS and CDR2 YYEKEE (reference sequence). The CDR3 extends over 15 amino acids. Trimming at V came to 5 bases and at J to 1 base, leaving 5 bases not matched to a gene. The CDR3 is CASSFDRENTGELFF. The CDR3, as DNA: TGTGCCAGCAGTTTTGACAGGGAGAACACCGGGGAGCTGTTTTTT. Combining the CDR3 with reference TRBV5-5 and TRBJ2-2 gives the whole variable domain DAGVTQSPTHLIKTRGQQVTLRCSPISGHKSVSWYQQVLGQGPQFIFQYYEKEERGRGNFPDRFSARQFPNYSSELNVNALLLGDSALYLCASSFDRENTGELFFGEGSRLTVL.

This clonotype was detected a few times. The chain uses TRBV20-1 and TRBJ1-4; 10 bases align to TRBD1. Trimming cost V 6 bases and J 7 bases; bases outside gene matches: 8. The length of the CDR3 is 14 residues. Germline assignment: CDR1 DFQATT and CDR2 SNEGSKA (reference sequence). This CDR3 is CSASAGTGAEKLFF. The CDR3 bases are TGCAGTGCGAGTGCCGGGACAGGGGCTGAAAAACTGTTTTTT.

This clonotype was detected only a few times. CDR3 nucleotides: TGTGCCAGCAGCCCTTGGCGGAACTATGGCTACACCTTC. Its translation is CASSPWRNYGYTF. This chain joins TRBV14 and TRBJ1-2; D is ambiguous. Germline values: CDR1 SGHDN, CDR2 FVKESK. The CDR3 has 13 residues. Trimming left V 4 bases short and J 2 bases short, with 8 bases between.

The sample holds one count of this clonotype. The CDR3 does not end in the conserved phenylalanine or tryptophan, so this is likely a read error. This rearrangement joins TRBV29-1 to TRBJ1-1, with D perhaps matching TRBD1 (5 bases). Germline loops: CDR1 SQVTM, CDR2 ANQGSEA. The CDR3 length is 10 residues. V was shortened by 6 bases and J by 3 bases, with 5 bases between the two germline ends. CDR3 coding DNA: TGCAGCGTGGGGGACACTGAAGCTTTCTCT. Its protein is CSVGDTEAFS.

The CDR3 DNA reads as TGTGCCAGCAGTGTCGCACAGGTGGGGACAGATACGCAGTATTTT. Its translation is CASSVAQVGTDTQYF. This chain links TRBV2 with TRBJ2-3, with D possibly being TRBD1 (5 bases). Germline loops: CDR1 SNHLY, CDR2 FYNNEI. V was cut by 4 bases and J by 3 bases, with 14 bases left in between. This CDR3 region has 15 residues.

Ten or more counts support this clonotype. The chain is built from TRBV7-2 and TRBJ2-6, with no clear D. The ends were cut back, 1 base at V and 2 bases at J, with 6 bases in the middle. CDR3 size: 15 residues. From germline, CDR1 is SGHTA and CDR2 FQGNSA. As DNA, the CDR3 is TGTGCCAGCAGCTTAGTGAGTGCTGGGGCCAACGTCCTGACTTTC. Its protein product is CASSLVSAGANVLTF.

Worth noting for this clonotype: A much larger clone sits a single nucleotide away, making a read error possible. The rearrangement joins TRBV6-2 or TRBV6-3 to TRBJ1-5; D call uncertain. Germline CDR1 and CDR2: MNHEY and SVGEGT. V lost 2 bases and J 6 bases, leaving 8 bases between the germline ends. This CDR3 is 13 amino acids long. Written as DNA, the CDR3 is TGTGCCAGCAGTTACCTCGGCGGTCAGCCCCAGCATTTT. Encoded protein: CASSYLGGQPQHF.

In its sample, this clonotype was seen many times. The chain recombines TRBV18 with TRBJ1-2; D not certain. Germline CDR1 KGHSH, CDR2 LQKENI. V lost 2 bases, J lost 4 bases, and 11 bases lay in between. The CDR3 totals 14 residues. DNA of the CDR3: TGTGCCAGCTCACCAAAGGACGGAACCTATGGCTACACCTTC. Translated: CASSPKDGTYGYTF.

This clonotype was counted many times. The rearrangement joins TRBV9 to TRBJ2-1, with D possibly being TRBD1 or TRBD2 (5 bases each). This CDR3 region has 13 residues. Per germline, CDR1 SGDLS and CDR2 YYNGEE. With 7 bases removed from V and 5 bases from J, the gap between germline ends came to 13 bases. The CDR3 DNA is TGTGCCAGCTCCCCCGGGACCCACAATGAGCAGTTCTTC. This codes for CASSPGTHNEQFF.

V gene TRBV7-2 combines with J gene TRBJ2-5, with D possibly TRBD1 on 6 matching bases. CDR3 length equals 15 residues. CDR1 is SGHTA, CDR2 FQGNSA, per germline. Trimming pared 6 bases from V and 2 bases from J, leaving 16 bases between. DNA of the CDR3: TGTGCCAGCAGTTATCACGGGACACCACAAGAGACCCAGTACTTC. Translation gives CASSYHGTPQETQYF.

This clonotype was counted between two and nine times. The genes are TRBV9 and TRBJ2-1; D is unclear. V gave up 0 bases and J gave up 9 bases, with 4 bases separating them. The CDR3 sequence is 11 residues long. The V gene's germline CDR1 is SGDLS and CDR2 YYNGEE. The CDR3 nucleotides read TGTGCCAGCAGCGTAGGGTTTGAGCAGTTCTTC. It encodes CASSVGFEQFF.

V gene TRBV6-5 combines with J gene TRBJ2-5; 10 nucleotides line up with TRBD1. With 1 base clipped from V and 5 bases from J, the junction kept 13 bases outside the gene matches. This CDR3 comprises 18 residues. The V gene's germline CDR1 is MNHEY and CDR2 SVGAGI. As DNA, the CDR3 is TGTGCCAGCAGTTACTTAGGTTCGCCGGGACAGGGGATGGAGACCCAGTACTTC. Encoded protein: CASSYLGSPGQGMETQYF.

This clonotype was recorded at least ten times. The V and J genes are TRBV6-2 or TRBV6-3 and TRBJ1-5, with no clear D. The germline CDR1 and CDR2 sequences are MNHEY and SVGEGT. The CDR3 extends over 13 amino acids. V was trimmed by 1 base and J by 6 bases, leaving 7 bases between them. This CDR3 is CASSYFSGQPQHF. The CDR3, as DNA: TGTGCCAGCAGTTACTTCAGTGGTCAGCCCCAGCATTTT.

This clonotype was counted a few times. V usage is TRBV6-1 and J usage is TRBJ2-3, with D unresolved. V shed 5 bases and J shed 0 bases, with 12 bases lying between them. There are 15 residues in the CDR3. Germline V gives CDR1 MNHNS, CDR2 SASEGT. The CDR3 loop is CASSPLRRSTDTQYF. The CDR3 bases are TGTGCCAGCAGTCCCCTCCGTCGTAGCACAGATACGCAGTATTTT.

Many counts were recorded for this clonotype. This chain connects TRBV4-3 to TRBJ1-6; TRBD1 matches at 7 bases. The CDR3 has 16 amino acids. The germline CDR1 and CDR2 sequences are LGHNA and YSLEER. V lost 0 bases, J lost 8 bases, and 7 bases stayed unmatched. CDR3 residues: CASSQDHRDSYSPLHF. The CDR3 nucleotides read TGCGCCAGCAGCCAAGATCACCGGGACAGCTATTCACCCCTCCACTTT.

There are a few counts of this clonotype. This chain links TRBV30 with TRBJ1-2; D not resolved. The CDR3 consists of 12 residues. Germline assignment: CDR1 GTSNPN and CDR2 SVGIG (reference sequence). V was cut by 1 base and J by 2 bases, with 5 bases left in between. The chain's CDR3 is CAWSGGNYGYTF. CDR3 nucleotides: TGTGCCTGGAGTGGAGGGAACTATGGCTACACCTTC.

This clonotype was seen at least ten times. The chain has TRBV7-2 and TRBJ2-3; no firm D call. V gave up 5 bases and J gave up 4 bases, with 7 bases separating them. Germline V gene data show CDR1 as SGHTA and CDR2 as FQGNSA. The CDR3 runs 12 residues. In nucleotides, the CDR3 is TGTGCCAGCAGCCCAGTAGCAGATACGCAGTATTTT. Its protein product is CASSPVADTQYF. Variable domain in full (rest from reference TRBV7-2 and TRBJ2-3): GAGVSQSPSNKVTEKGKDVELRCDPISGHTALYWYRQSLGQGLEFLIYFQGNSAPDKSGLPSDRFSAERTGGSVSTLTIQRTQQEDSAVYLCASSPVADTQYFGPGTRLTVL.

This clonotype was recorded many times. This rearrangement joins TRBV9 to TRBJ2-3, with D uncertain. This CDR3 comprises 14 residues. From germline, CDR1 is SGDLS and CDR2 YYNGEE. The V end was cut by 3 bases, the J end by 2 bases, with 10 bases between. Here the CDR3 reads CASSALGSTDTQYF. CDR3 coding DNA: TGTGCCAGCAGCGCGCTAGGATCCACAGATACGCAGTATTTT.

This clonotype occurred a few times. The genes are TRBV5-6 and TRBJ2-1, with 7 positions matching TRBD1. The CDR3 is 14 residues long. Losses at the gene ends were 4 bases for V and 6 bases for J; bases not matched to a gene: 7. The germline V gene encodes CDR1 SGHDT and CDR2 YYEEEE. The CDR3 loop is CASSRRDRTNEQFF. CDR3 DNA sequence: TGTGCCAGCAGCAGACGGGACAGAACCAATGAGCAGTTCTTC.

This clonotype was recorded at least ten times. The chain recombines TRBV9 with TRBJ2-1, with D tentatively TRBD2 (7 bases). This CDR3 is 20 amino acids long. With 0 bases removed from V and 5 bases from J, the gap between germline ends came to 27 bases. Germline assignment: CDR1 SGDLS and CDR2 YYNGEE. The CDR3: CASSVEIRVGGASTNNEQFF. In nucleotides, the CDR3 is TGTGCCAGCAGCGTAGAAATCCGTGTAGGGGGGGCTTCGACTAACAATGAGCAGTTCTTC. The full variable domain, rest sourced from reference TRBV9 and TRBJ2-1, is DSGVTQTPKHLITATGQRVTLRCSPRSGDLSVYWYQQSLDQGLQFLIQYYNGEERAKGNILERFSAQQFPDLHSELNLSSLELGDSALYFCASSVEIRVGGASTNNEQFFGPGTRLTVL.

This clonotype came up a few times. V and J are TRBV19 and TRBJ2-1; 7 nucleotides line up with TRBD1. This CDR3 is 15 amino acids long. After removal of 9 bases from V and 2 bases from J, the junction contained 10 bases not matched to a gene. Germline V gene data show CDR1 as LNHDA and CDR2 as SQIVND (reference sequence). CDR3: CASGTPGQTYNEQFF. Written as DNA, the CDR3 is TGTGCCAGCGGAACCCCGGGACAGACCTACAATGAGCAGTTCTTC.

In its sample, this clonotype was seen a few times. The chain uses TRBV29-1 and TRBJ2-7; D is possibly TRBD1 or TRBD2 (5 bases each). This CDR3 is 11 amino acids long. Germline CDR1 SQVTM, CDR2 ANQGSEA. Between the trimmed V and J ends, which lost 6 bases and 2 bases, there was a span of 8 bases. This chain's CDR3 is CSVGTTYEQYF. CDR3 DNA sequence: TGCAGCGTGGGGACCACCTACGAGCAGTACTTC.

This chain links TRBV28 with TRBJ2-7, with 9 bases identical to TRBD1. CDR1 is MDHEN and CDR2 is SYDVKM in the germline V gene. This CDR3 is 14 amino acids long. J gave up 6 bases and V 7 bases, and 10 bases lay outside the gene matches. CDR3 residues: CASIPGQGYSEQYF. The DNA of the CDR3 is TGTGCCAGCATCCCGGGACAGGGATATAGCGAGCAGTACTTC.

In this sample, this clonotype turned up a few times. The chain employs TRBV30 and TRBJ2-1; 7 bases line up with TRBD2. The germline gives CDR1 GTSNPN, CDR2 SVGIG (reference sequence). The CDR3 is 15 amino acids. With 3 bases clipped from V and 2 bases from J, the junction kept 7 bases outside the gene matches. CDR3 sequence (DNA): TGTGCCTGGAGGGGTGGGAGGGCCCCCTACAATGAGCAGTTCTTC. It codes for CAWRGGRAPYNEQFF.

This clonotype has ten or more counts. CDR3 sequence reads: CASKASRAREVTYNEQFF. CDR3 bases: TGTGCCAGCAAAGCCAGCAGGGCGCGGGAGGTAACCTACAATGAGCAGTTCTTC. The rearrangement links TRBV28 to TRBJ2-1; 8 bases map to TRBD2. This CDR3 has 18 residues. V dropped 7 bases and J dropped 2; count of bases not matched to a gene: 16. In germline, CDR1 is MDHEN, CDR2 SYDVKM.

This clonotype showed up many times. The chain links TRBV4-3 to TRBJ2-7; 12 positions match TRBD2. Germline values: CDR1 LGHNA, CDR2 YSLEER. The junction had 7 bases not matched to a gene; V was cut back by 4 bases and J by 0 bases. The CDR3 is 17 amino acids. CDR3 sequence: CASSPFGTSGSSYEQYF. In nucleotides, the CDR3 is TGCGCCAGCAGCCCCTTCGGGACTAGCGGGTCCTCCTACGAGCAGTACTTC.